A few counts support the clone carrying this T cell receptor beta chain. As yet, its antigen is unknown. The data are from a study of beta chain features in type 1 diabetes. The whole isolated RNA underwent reverse transcription, so sequencing captured expressed TCRB transcripts. Naive, central memory and regulatory T cell samples came to a mean of about 4 million reads. This table comes from immunoSEQ multiplex PCR, and its TCRdb copy is limited to in-frame clones, with some not included. The sample includes about 150,000 clones, approximately 10% of them seen just once. The CDR3 contains 13 residues. Trimming removed 1 base from V and 7 bases from J, with 8 bases in between. Per germline, CDR1 SNHLY and CDR2 FYNNEI. Markers CD45RO/CCR7/CD25/CD127/CD95/CD27 served to sort CD4+ naive, central memory, regulatory and stem cell-like memory cells. The study, taken as a whole, reports: A greater similarity of naive, central memory and Treg TCRB repertoires was seen among patients than among healthy donors. VDJ junctions from patients with type 1 diabetes contained fewer insertions and more deletions.

The sequencing sample was made of central memory CD4+ T cells from blood. The source is a man between 18 and 35 years old in good health. The chain carries TRBV2 and TRBJ1-5; no firm D call. The CDR3 sequence: CASSEVRGQPQHF. CDR3 in DNA: TGTGCCAGCAGTGAAGTGCGCGGGCAGCCCCAGCATTTT.